One sample yielded the 22 T cell receptor beta chains listed below, sequenced in a study of cytomegalovirus exposure and HLA in healthy donors. In the PCR, 60 Vbeta and 13 Jbeta primers were used. TCRdb's table, derived via immunoSEQ multiplex PCR, lists solely in-frame clones and lacks some. The sample lists 84,000 or so clones; about 80% were seen once. The sequenced sample was PBMCs. These receptors originate from a man aged 50-59 years in good health and CMV-seronegative.

This chain uses TRBV5-6 with TRBJ1-2; TRBD1 might be the D (6 bases). The V gene's germline CDR1 is SGHDT and CDR2 YYEEEE. This CDR3 region has 14 residues. Trimming removed 1 base from V and 4 bases from J, with 11 bases in between. Here the CDR3 reads CASSLKGRGYGYTF. The CDR3 coding sequence is TGTGCCAGCAGCTTGAAAGGCAGGGGCTATGGCTACACCTTC.

The chain recombines TRBV4-1 with TRBJ2-5, with TRBD2 identical over 8 bases. The V segment lost 3 bases and the J segment 5 bases; nucleotides outside the gene matches: 8. Germline-derived CDR1 and CDR2 are MGHRA and YSYEKL. The CDR3 sequence is 15 residues long. The CDR3 spells CASSHSRGGSETQYF. DNA of the CDR3: TGCGCCAGCAGCCACAGTCGGGGGGGCAGCGAGACCCAGTACTTC.

The V and J genes are TRBV6-4 and TRBJ1-1, with 7 positions matching TRBD1. The CDR3 covers 13 residues. Germline V gene lookup returns CDR1 MRHNA and CDR2 SNTAGT. V was pared by 5 bases and J by 4 bases, with 4 bases of the junction left unmatched. The CDR3 protein is CASSLDRATEAFF. CDR3 coding DNA: TGTGCCAGCAGTTTAGACAGGGCCACTGAAGCTTTCTTT.

This clone has a handful of counts. The chain is built from TRBV6-1 and TRBJ1-5, with TRBD1 matching over 8 bases. The CDR3 runs to 16 residues. The junction had 3 bases not matched to a gene; V was cut back by 1 base and J by 1 base. Germline V CDR1 and CDR2: MNHNS, SASEGT. Written as DNA, the CDR3 is TGTGCCAGCAGTGAAGTCAACAGGGGGAGCAATCAGCCCCAGCATTTT. Protein product: CASSEVNRGSNQPQHF.

This clone was recorded once. This rearrangement joins TRBV6-5 to TRBJ1-5, with D perhaps TRBD1 (5 bases). CDR3 length: 14 amino acids. Trimming left V 5 bases short and J 5 bases short, with 13 bases between. The germline gives CDR1 MNHEY, CDR2 SVGAGI. In nucleotides, the CDR3 is TGTGCCAGCAGTGCCCAGGGTGTCCATCAGCCCCAGCATTTT. Its protein product is CASSAQGVHQPQHF.

This chain uses TRBV7-2 with TRBJ2-7; D possibly corresponds to TRBD2 (6 bases). Per germline, CDR1 SGHTA and CDR2 FQGNSA. This CDR3 has 14 residues. Trimming left V 5 bases short and J 3 bases short, with 14 bases between. CDR3 protein: CASSQGGRNYEQYF. The CDR3 region has the DNA TGTGCCAGCAGCCAGGGTGGGAGGAACTACGAGCAGTACTTC.

This chain uses TRBV19 with TRBJ2-5; 8 nucleotides align to TRBD2. CDR1 and CDR2 (germline): LNHDA, SQIVND (reference sequence). The CDR3 has 15 residues. With 5 bases clipped from V and 5 bases from J, the junction kept 10 bases outside the gene matches. CDR3 residues: CASSLRGGGRETQYF. CDR3 nucleotides: TGTGCCAGTAGTCTCCGGGGGGGTGGGAGGGAGACCCAGTACTTC. Complete variable domain (other parts from reference TRBV19 and TRBJ2-5): DGGITQSPKYLFRKEGQNVTLSCEQNLNHDAMYWYRQDPGQGLRLIYYSQIVNDFQKGDIAEGYSVSREKKESFPLTVTSAQKNPTAFYLCASSLRGGGRETQYFGPGTRLLVL.

The chain links TRBV6-1 to TRBJ1-6; D perhaps matches TRBD1 (5 bases). Germline assignment: CDR1 MNHNS and CDR2 SASEGT. The CDR3 extends over 14 amino acids. The V end lost 6 bases, the J end lost 7 bases, and 13 bases lay between the germline ends. CDR3 loop: CASRQGSGNSPLHF. CDR3 DNA: TGTGCCAGCAGGCAGGGTTCAGGGAATTCACCCCTCCACTTT.

V is TRBV5-1 and J is TRBJ2-7, with 7 bases that match TRBD1. After removal of 4 bases from V and 4 bases from J, the junction contained 8 bases not matched to a gene. Germline lookup yields CDR1 SGHRS and CDR2 YFSETQ. The CDR3 contains 14 residues. The chain's CDR3 is CASSPPGQRYEQYF. In DNA form, the CDR3 reads TGCGCCAGCAGCCCTCCGGGACAGAGATACGAGCAGTACTTC.

The genes are TRBV4-2 and TRBJ1-1, with D possibly being TRBD1 (6 bases). Trimming removed 1 base from V and 6 bases from J, with 18 bases in between. The germline V gene encodes CDR1 LGHNA and CDR2 YNFKEQ. The CDR3 sequence is 16 residues long. The DNA for the CDR3 is TGTGCCAGCAGCCAAGGACGATGGGAGGGGGACCCTGAAGCTTTCTTT. It is translated as CASSQGRWEGDPEAFF.

V gene TRBV7-3 combines with J gene TRBJ2-2, with 7 positions matching TRBD2. Per germline, CDR1 SGHTA and CDR2 FQGTGA. The length of the CDR3 is 14 residues. V lost 6 bases and J lost 1; bases outside the gene matches: 2. The CDR3 sequence is CASRLAENTGELFF. The DNA of the CDR3 is TGTGCCAGCAGGCTAGCGGAGAACACCGGGGAGCTGTTTTTT. Variable domain in full (rest from reference TRBV7-3 and TRBJ2-2): GAGVSQTPSNKVTEKGKYVELRCDPISGHTALYWYRQSLGQGPEFLIYFQGTGAADDSGLPNDRFFAVRPEGSVSTLKIQRTERGDSAVYLCASRLAENTGELFFGEGSRLTVL.

The V and J genes are TRBV19 and TRBJ1-5; perhaps TRBD1 as D (5 bases). The length of the CDR3 is 15 residues. The germline V gene encodes CDR1 LNHDA and CDR2 SQIVND (reference sequence). The V end lost 7 bases, the J end lost 2 bases, and 15 bases lay between the germline ends. CDR3 amino acids: CASNWQGGGNQPQHF. In DNA, the CDR3 is TGTGCCAGTAATTGGCAGGGTGGAGGCAATCAGCCCCAGCATTTT.

The chain couples TRBV9 to TRBJ2-1; D remains ambiguous. This CDR3 comprises 15 residues. Trimming cost V 4 bases and J 0 bases, with 11 bases left between them. CDR1 SGDLS and CDR2 YYNGEE come from the germline V gene. Here the CDR3 reads CASSIDSSSYNEQFF. The CDR3, as DNA: TGTGCCAGCAGCATTGACTCGAGCTCCTACAATGAGCAGTTCTTC.

This clone was counted a few times. Sequence at one end of the junction differs from germline and may be a read error. The chain recombines TRBV7-7 with TRBJ2-2; weak D call: TRBD1 (6 bases). Germline loops: CDR1 SSHAT, CDR2 FNYEAQ (reference sequence). CDR3 length equals 13 residues. This CDR3 reads CASRKDRAGELFF. Here the CDR3 DNA reads TGTGCTAGCAGGAAGGACAGAGCCGGGGAGCTGTTTTTT. The variable domain in full, with the rest retrieved from reference TRBV7-7 and TRBJ2-2, is GAGVSQSPRYKVTKRGQDVTLRCDPISSHATLYWYQQALGQGPEFLTYFNYEAQPDKSGLPSDRFSAERPEGSISTLTIQRTEQRDSAMYRCASRKDRAGELFFGEGSRLTVL.

The V and J genes are TRBV28 and TRBJ2-2, with D possibly matching TRBD1 (6 bases). The V end was cut by 10 bases, the J end by 2 bases, with 8 bases between. CDR3 length: 12 residues. Germline V CDR1 and CDR2: MDHEN, SYDVKM. In nucleotides, the CDR3 is TGTGCCACAGGGACAAACACCGGGGAGCTGTTTTTT. This translates into CATGTNTGELFF. Variable domain in full (rest from reference TRBV28 and TRBJ2-2): DVKVTQSSRYLVKRTGEKVFLECVQDMDHENMFWYRQDPGLGLRLIYFSYDVKMKEKGDIPEGYSVSREKKERFSLILESASTNQTSMYLCATGTNTGELFFGEGSRLTVL.

The V call is TRBV30, the J call TRBJ2-7, with D possibly being TRBD1 (6 bases). Per the germline V gene, CDR1 is GTSNPN and CDR2 is SVGIG (reference sequence). The V end lost 0 bases, the J end lost 3 bases, and 6 bases lay between the germline ends. There are 12 residues in the CDR3. CDR3 bases: TGTGCCTGGAGTGTAGGGGGCTACGAGCAGTACTTC. This sequence encodes CAWSVGGYEQYF.

The chain is built from TRBV6-5 and TRBJ1-6, with D perhaps TRBD1 (5 bases). The V and J ends lost 3 bases and 9 bases respectively, with 15 bases between them. The CDR3 has 15 amino acids. Germline CDR1 and CDR2: MNHEY and SVGAGI. The chain's CDR3 is CASSYEQAFRSPLHF. The CDR3 bases are TGTGCCAGCAGTTATGAACAGGCCTTCCGTTCACCCCTCCACTTT.

The gene calls are TRBV9 and TRBJ1-2; D may be TRBD1 (6 bases). The CDR3 totals 14 residues. Germline V gene sequence: CDR1 SGDLS, CDR2 YYNGEE. V lost 4 bases and J lost 6, with 16 bases in between. The CDR3 region has the DNA TGTGCCAGCAGCCCAGGTCAACAGGGAGATGGCTACACCTTC. It codes for CASSPGQQGDGYTF.

The chain links TRBV6-1 to TRBJ1-5, with D possibly being TRBD1 (5 bases). This CDR3 is built from 13 residues. V was cut by 7 bases and J by 2 bases, with 9 bases left in between. Looked up from germline, CDR1 is MNHNS and CDR2 is SASEGT. In DNA, the CDR3 is TGTGCCAGCAAGGGGATGGGCAATCAGCCCCAGCATTTT. Translation gives CASKGMGNQPQHF.

V and J are TRBV28 and TRBJ1-6; D gene uncertain. CDR1 and CDR2 from the germline V gene are MDHEN and SYDVKM. The CDR3 sequence is 11 residues long. V gave up 6 bases and J gave up 7 bases, with 4 bases separating them. CDR3 DNA: TGTGCCAGCAGGCAGAATTCACCCCTCCACTTT. It specifies CASRQNSPLHF.

CDR3 loop: CASFGTGGYNSPLHF. DNA of the CDR3: TGTGCCTCATTCGGGACAGGGGGCTATAATTCACCCCTCCACTTT. This chain joins TRBV28 and TRBJ1-6; TRBD1 aligns across 11 bases. The CDR3 is 15 amino acids. The germline V gene encodes CDR1 MDHEN and CDR2 SYDVKM. V shed 11 bases, J shed 3 bases, and the junction held 6 bases outside the gene matches.

This chain connects TRBV29-1 to TRBJ2-1; no clear D. The germline V gene encodes CDR1 SQVTM and CDR2 ANQGSEA. V lost 3 bases and J 0 bases, leaving 18 bases between the germline ends. CDR3 size: 17 residues. CDR3 amino acids: CSVDDQQAVSSYNEQFF. DNA for the CDR3: TGCAGCGTTGACGACCAGCAGGCAGTCAGCTCCTACAATGAGCAGTTCTTC.